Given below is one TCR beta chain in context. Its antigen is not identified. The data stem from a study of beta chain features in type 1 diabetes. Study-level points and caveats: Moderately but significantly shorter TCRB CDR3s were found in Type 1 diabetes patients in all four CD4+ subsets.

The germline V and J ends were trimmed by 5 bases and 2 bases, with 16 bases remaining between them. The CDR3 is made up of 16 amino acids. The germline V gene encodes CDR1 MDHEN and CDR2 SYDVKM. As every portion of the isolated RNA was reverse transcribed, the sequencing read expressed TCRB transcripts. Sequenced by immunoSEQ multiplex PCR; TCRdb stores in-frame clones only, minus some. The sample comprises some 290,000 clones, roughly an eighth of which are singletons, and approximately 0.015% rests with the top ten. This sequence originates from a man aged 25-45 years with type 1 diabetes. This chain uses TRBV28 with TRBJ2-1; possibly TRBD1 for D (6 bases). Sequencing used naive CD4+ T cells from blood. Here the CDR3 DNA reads TGTGCCAGCAGTAGTAACAGGGCGAGCACCTACAATGAGCAGTTCTTC. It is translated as CASSSNRASTYNEQFF.